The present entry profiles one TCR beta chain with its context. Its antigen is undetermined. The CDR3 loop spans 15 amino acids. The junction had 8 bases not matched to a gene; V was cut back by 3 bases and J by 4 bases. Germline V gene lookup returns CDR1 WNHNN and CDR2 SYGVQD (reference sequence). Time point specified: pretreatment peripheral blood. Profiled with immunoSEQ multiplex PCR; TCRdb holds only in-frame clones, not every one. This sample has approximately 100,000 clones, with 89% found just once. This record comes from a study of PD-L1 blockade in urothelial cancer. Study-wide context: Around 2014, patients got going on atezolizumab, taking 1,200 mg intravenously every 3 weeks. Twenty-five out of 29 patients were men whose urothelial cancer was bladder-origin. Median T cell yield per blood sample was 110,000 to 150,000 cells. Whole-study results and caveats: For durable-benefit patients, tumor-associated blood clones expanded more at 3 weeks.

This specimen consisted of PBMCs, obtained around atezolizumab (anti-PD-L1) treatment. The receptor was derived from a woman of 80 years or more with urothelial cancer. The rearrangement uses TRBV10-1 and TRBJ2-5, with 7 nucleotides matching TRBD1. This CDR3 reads CASSDTTGVAETQYF. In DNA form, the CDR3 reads TGCGCCAGCAGTGATACTACAGGGGTTGCAGAGACCCAGTACTTC.